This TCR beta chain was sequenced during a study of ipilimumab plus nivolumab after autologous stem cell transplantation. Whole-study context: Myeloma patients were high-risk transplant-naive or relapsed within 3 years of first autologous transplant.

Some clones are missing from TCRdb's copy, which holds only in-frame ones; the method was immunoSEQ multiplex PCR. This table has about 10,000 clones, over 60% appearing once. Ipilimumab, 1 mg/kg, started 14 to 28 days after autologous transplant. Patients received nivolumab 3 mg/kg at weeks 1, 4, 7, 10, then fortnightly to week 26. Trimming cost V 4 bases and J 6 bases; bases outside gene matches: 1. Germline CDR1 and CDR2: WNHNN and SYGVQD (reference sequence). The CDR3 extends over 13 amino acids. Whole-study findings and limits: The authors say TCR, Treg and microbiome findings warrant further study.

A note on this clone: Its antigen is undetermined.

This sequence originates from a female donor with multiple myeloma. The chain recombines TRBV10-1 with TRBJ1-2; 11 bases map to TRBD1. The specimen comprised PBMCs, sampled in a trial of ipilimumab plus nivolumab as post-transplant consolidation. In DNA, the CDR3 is TGCGCCAGCAGTGCGGGACAGGGGGATGGCTACACCTTC. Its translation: CASSAGQGDGYTF.